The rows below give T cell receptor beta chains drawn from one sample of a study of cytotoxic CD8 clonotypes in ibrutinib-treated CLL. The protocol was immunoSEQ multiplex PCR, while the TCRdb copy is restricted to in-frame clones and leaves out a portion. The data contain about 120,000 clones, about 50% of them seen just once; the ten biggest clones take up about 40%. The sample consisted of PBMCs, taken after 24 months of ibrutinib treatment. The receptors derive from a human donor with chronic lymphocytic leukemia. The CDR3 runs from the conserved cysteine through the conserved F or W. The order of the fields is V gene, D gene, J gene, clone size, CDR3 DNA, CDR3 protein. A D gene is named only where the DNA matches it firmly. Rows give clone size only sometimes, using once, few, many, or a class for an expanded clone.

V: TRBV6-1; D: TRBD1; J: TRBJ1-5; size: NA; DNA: TGTGCCAGCAGTAAAGAGACAGGGAATAGCAATCAGCCCCAGCATTTT; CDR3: CASSKETGNSNQPQHF
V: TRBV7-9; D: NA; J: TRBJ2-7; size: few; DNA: TGTGCCAGCAGCTTAGCGCCTGAAGGGACCGAGCAGTACTTC; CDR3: CASSLAPEGTEQYF
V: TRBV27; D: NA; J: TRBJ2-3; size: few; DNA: TGTGCCAGCAGTTTGGGCCGCAGGGATACGCAGTATTTT; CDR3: CASSLGRRDTQYF
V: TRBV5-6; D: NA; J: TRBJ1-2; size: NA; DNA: TGTGCCAGCAGCTTACACAGAAGTTATGGCTACACCTTC; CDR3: CASSLHRSYGYTF
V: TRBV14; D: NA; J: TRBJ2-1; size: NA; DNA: TGTGCCACTCGCCCGTCGGCGAGCTCCTACAATGAGCAGTTCTTC; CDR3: CATRPSASSYNEQFF
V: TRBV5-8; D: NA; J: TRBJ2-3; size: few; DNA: TGTGCCAACCCACAGGGCTCCTCAGATACGCAGTATTTT; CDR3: CANPQGSSDTQYF
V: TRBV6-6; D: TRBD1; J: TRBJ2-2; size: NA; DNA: TGTGCCAGCACTCCTCCGGGACAGGGGAGCGGGGAGCTGTTTTTT; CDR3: CASTPPGQGSGELFF
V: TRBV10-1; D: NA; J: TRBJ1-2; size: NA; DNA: TGCGCCAGCAGTGAGGCATTTTGGTATGGCTACACCTTC; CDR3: CASSEAFWYGYTF
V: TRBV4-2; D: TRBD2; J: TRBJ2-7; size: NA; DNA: TGTGCCAGCAGCCAAGAACCTAGCGGGGGCTACGAGCAGTACTTC; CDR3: CASSQEPSGGYEQYF
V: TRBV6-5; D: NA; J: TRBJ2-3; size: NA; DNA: TGTGCCAGCAGTTACAGGGCAGGGGGCACAGATACGCAGTATTTT; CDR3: CASSYRAGGTDTQYF
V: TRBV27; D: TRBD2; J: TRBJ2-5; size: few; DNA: TGTGCCAGCCGGGGAGGGGTAGGGACCCAGTACTTC; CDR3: CASRGGVGTQYF
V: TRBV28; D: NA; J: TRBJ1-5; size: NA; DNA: TGTGCCAGCAGTTCCACAGGGTATAGCAATCAGCCCCAGCATTTT; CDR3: CASSSTGYSNQPQHF
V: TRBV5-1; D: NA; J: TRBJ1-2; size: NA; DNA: TGCGCCAGCAGCCCGGACAGTTTAGGTGGCTACACCTTC; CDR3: CASSPDSLGGYTF
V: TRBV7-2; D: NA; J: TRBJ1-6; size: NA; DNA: TGTGCCAGCAGCTTCCTGGGACTGAGTAATTCACCCCTCCACTTT; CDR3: CASSFLGLSNSPLHF
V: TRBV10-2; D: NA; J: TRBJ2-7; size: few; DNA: TGCGCCAGCGGGGGTGGGGTCAACGAGCAGTACTTC; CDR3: CASGGGVNEQYF
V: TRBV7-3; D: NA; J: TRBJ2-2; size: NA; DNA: TGTGCCACACAGCGTGGGGCGGCGGCCGGGGAGCTGTTTTTT; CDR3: CATQRGAAAGELFF
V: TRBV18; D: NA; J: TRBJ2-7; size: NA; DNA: TGTGCCACCTCGTTCAGCCAGGAACTATACGAGCAGTACTTC; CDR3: CATSFSQELYEQYF
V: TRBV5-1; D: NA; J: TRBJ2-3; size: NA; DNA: TGCGCCAGCAGGTCTACAGGAGAAAATACGCAGTATTTT; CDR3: CASRSTGENTQYF
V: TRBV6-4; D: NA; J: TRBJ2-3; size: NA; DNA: TGTGCCAGCAGTGTAGGGGCAGGGGAGACAGATACGCAGTATTTT; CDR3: CASSVGAGETDTQYF
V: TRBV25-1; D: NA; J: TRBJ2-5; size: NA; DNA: TGTGCCAGCAGTGAATGGCTCCCCCGCGGGGCCGAAGAGACCCAGTACTTC; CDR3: CASSEWLPRGAEETQYF
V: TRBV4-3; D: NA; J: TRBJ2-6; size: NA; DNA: TGCGCCAGCAGCCTTTTTTCGTCTGGGGCCAACGTCCTGACTTTC; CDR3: CASSLFSSGANVLTF
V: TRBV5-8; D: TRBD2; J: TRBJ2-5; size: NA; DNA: TGTGCCAGCAGCTTGATTGGCTCGGGGGGTGAGACCCAGTACTTC; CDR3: CASSLIGSGGETQYF
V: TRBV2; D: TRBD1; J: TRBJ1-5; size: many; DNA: TGTGCCAGCACTGGGGACAGGGGAAATCAGCCCCAGCATTTT; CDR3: CASTGDRGNQPQHF
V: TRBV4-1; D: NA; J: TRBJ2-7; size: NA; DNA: TGCGCCAGCAGCCGCGGCCCAATTTACGAGCAGTACTTC; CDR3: CASSRGPIYEQYF
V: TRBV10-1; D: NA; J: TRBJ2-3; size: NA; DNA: TGCGCCAGCAGTGAGGCAAGCACAGATACGCAGTATTTT; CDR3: CASSEASTDTQYF
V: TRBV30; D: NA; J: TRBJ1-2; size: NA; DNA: TGTGCCTGGAGCGGCGGTAACTATGGCTACACCTTC; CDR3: CAWSGGNYGYTF
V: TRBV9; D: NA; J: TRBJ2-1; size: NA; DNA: TGTGCCAGCAGCGCGTCGAGAATTGAGCAGTTCTTC; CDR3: CASSASRIEQFF
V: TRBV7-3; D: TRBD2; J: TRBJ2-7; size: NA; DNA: TGTGCCAGCAGCCTCTCTAGCGGGGGGAGCTCCTACGAGCAGTACTTC; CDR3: CASSLSSGGSSYEQYF
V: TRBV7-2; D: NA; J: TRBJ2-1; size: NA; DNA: TGTGCCAGCAGCCCGACTAGCAATGAGCAGTTCTTC; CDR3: CASSPTSNEQFF
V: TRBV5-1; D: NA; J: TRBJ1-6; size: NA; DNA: TGCGCCAGCAGCTTGATTGGAAGCTCCTATAATTCACCCCTCCACTTT; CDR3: CASSLIGSSYNSPLHF
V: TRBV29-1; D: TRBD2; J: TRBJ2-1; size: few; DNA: TGCAGCGTCTACGGGGGGGGCCGATACAATGAGCAGTTCTTC; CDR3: CSVYGGGRYNEQFF
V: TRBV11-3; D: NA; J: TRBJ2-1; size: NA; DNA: TGTGCCAGCAGCTTAGGGGTCGACTATGGCAGTTACAATGAGCAGTTCTTC; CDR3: CASSLGVDYGSYNEQFF
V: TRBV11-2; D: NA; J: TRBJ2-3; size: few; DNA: TGTGCCAGCAGCTTAACGGTCTCCGGATCCGGGTTCCTCACAGATACGCAGTATTTT; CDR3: CASSLTVSGSGFLTDTQYF
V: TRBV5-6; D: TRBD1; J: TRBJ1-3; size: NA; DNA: TGTGCCAGCAGAGGGGGCAATGGAAACACCATATATTTT; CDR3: CASRGGNGNTIYF
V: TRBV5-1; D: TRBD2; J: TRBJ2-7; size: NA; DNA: TGCGCCAGCAGCTCGAAGGCGGGGGTTCCCTACGAGCAGTACTTC; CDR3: CASSSKAGVPYEQYF
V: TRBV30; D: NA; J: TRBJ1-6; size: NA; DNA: TGTGCCTGGAGGTGGGAGGGAGGGGGTTCACCCCTCCACTTT; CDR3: CAWRWEGGGSPLHF
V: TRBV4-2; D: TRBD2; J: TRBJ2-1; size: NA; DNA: TGTGCCAGCAGCCAAGGGGGGGGGTACACCTACAATGAGCAGTTCTTC; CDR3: CASSQGGGYTYNEQFF
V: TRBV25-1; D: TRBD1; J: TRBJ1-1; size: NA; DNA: TGTGCCAGCAGTGTGACAGACAGGGCTGAAGCTTTCTTT; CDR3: CASSVTDRAEAFF
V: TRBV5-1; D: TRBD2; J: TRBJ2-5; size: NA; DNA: TGCGCCAGCAGCTTCGACGCCGGGACTAGCGGGGGAGTATCCCAAGAGACCCAGTACTTC; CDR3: CASSFDAGTSGGVSQETQYF
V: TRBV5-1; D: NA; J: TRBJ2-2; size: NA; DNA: TGCGCCAGCACCCCCCGCGGGGGCGCCTTAGGCACCGGGGAGCTGTTTTTT; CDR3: CASTPRGGALGTGELFF
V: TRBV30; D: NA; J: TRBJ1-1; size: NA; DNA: TGTGCCTGGAATGAAGCTTTCTTT; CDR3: CAWNEAFF
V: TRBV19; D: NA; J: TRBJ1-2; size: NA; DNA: TGTGCCAGTAATACGGGACACAGGTCCGCCTATGGCTACACCTTC; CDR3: CASNTGHRSAYGYTF
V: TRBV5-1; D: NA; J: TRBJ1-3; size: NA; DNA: TGCGCCAGCGGGGGCAACTCTGGAAACACCATATATTTT; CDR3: CASGGNSGNTIYF
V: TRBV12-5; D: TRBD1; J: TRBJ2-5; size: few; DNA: TGTGCTAGCACAGGGGGAGAGACCCAGTACTTC; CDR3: CASTGGETQYF
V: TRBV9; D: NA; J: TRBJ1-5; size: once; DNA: TGTGCCAGCAGCGTCACGGACAGACCAAATCAGCCCCAGCATTTT; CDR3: CASSVTDRPNQPQHF